These 29 T cell receptor beta chains originate from one sample sequenced in a study of T cells after yellow fever vaccination. Via MiXCR, TCRdb re-called the 5' RACE reads, giving one row per CDR3 protein. This sample has approximately 300,000 distinct CDR3 sequences, with 10% to 15% found just once. The sequencing used CD4+ T cells sorted from PBMCs, collected 45 days after the yellow fever booster vaccination. The source of these receptors is a man aged 25-45 years who received the YFV17D yellow fever vaccine.

This chain connects TRBV5-1 to TRBJ2-3; D is perhaps TRBD1 (5 bases). The CDR3 length is 14 residues. The germline CDR1 and CDR2 sequences are SGHRS and YFSETQ. Trimming left V 0 bases short and J 6 bases short, with 11 bases between. CDR3 region: CASSLEGVVDTQYF. CDR3 sequence (DNA): TGCGCCAGCAGCTTGGAAGGGGTAGTGGATACGCAGTATTTT. Drawing the rest from reference TRBV5-1 and TRBJ2-3, the complete variable domain is KAGVTQTPRYLIKTRGQQVTLSCSPISGHRSVSWYQQTPGQGLQFLFEYFSETQRNKGNFPGRFSGRQFSNSRSEMNVSTLELGDSALYLCASSLEGVVDTQYFGPGTRLTVL.

The chain carries TRBV24-1 and TRBJ2-7, with 8 positions matching TRBD2. Germline CDR1 KGHDR, CDR2 SFDVKD. The CDR3 runs to 17 residues. V lost 3 bases and J lost 3; bases outside the gene matches: 12. This CDR3 is CATSDAPRPGLGYEQYF. CDR3 in DNA: TGTGCCACCAGTGATGCCCCTCGACCGGGACTAGGCTACGAGCAGTACTTC.

This clonotype was recorded a few times. The chain is built from TRBV7-9 and TRBJ2-7, with D perhaps assigned TRBD1 or TRBD2 (5 bases each). Trimming took 8 bases from V and 2 from J, leaving 13 bases between them. Looked up from germline, CDR1 is SEHNR and CDR2 is FQNEAQ (reference sequence). CDR3 size: 13 residues. The CDR3 is CASSRGKPYEQYF. CDR3 in DNA: TGTGCCAGCTCCCGGGGCAAACCCTACGAGCAGTACTTC.

This clonotype was recorded many times. The CDR3 DNA sequence: TGCAGCGTTTTTAATGGGGGAACTGAAGCTTTCTTT. Residues: CSVFNGGTEAFF. The V gene is TRBV29-1, the J gene TRBJ1-1; a weak D match, TRBD1 (5 bases). Germline-derived CDR1 and CDR2 are SQVTM and ANQGSEA. The CDR3 has 12 residues. The V and J ends lost 5 bases and 5 bases respectively, with 12 bases between them.

This clonotype came up a few times. This chain uses TRBV7-9 with TRBJ2-3; D is unresolved. The CDR3 length is 12 residues. Trimming took off 5 bases at V and 2 bases at J, with 5 bases between the two ends. The V gene's germline CDR1 is SEHNR and CDR2 FQNEAQ (reference sequence). CDR3 amino acids: CASSKITDTQYF. The CDR3 region has the DNA TGTGCCAGCAGCAAAATCACAGATACGCAGTATTTT.

This clonotype has a handful of counts. The rearrangement uses TRBV12-3 or TRBV12-4 and TRBJ2-6; D gene unclear. The CDR3 length is 14 residues. V was pared by 10 bases and J by 0 bases, with 10 bases between. CDR3 residues: CATLAVSGANVLTF. Here the CDR3 DNA reads TGTGCCACCCTGGCTGTCTCTGGGGCCAACGTCCTGACTTTC.

A few counts support this clonotype. The chain links TRBV11-2 to TRBJ2-2; D is unresolved. Germline values: CDR1 SGHAT, CDR2 FQNNGV. This CDR3 comprises 12 residues. V lost 5 bases and J 8 bases, leaving 9 bases between the germline ends. CDR3 nucleotides: TGTGCCAGCAGCAGAGACCGGGGGGAGCTGTTTTTT. Its protein is CASSRDRGELFF. Together with reference TRBV11-2 and TRBJ2-2, the CDR3 gives the full variable domain: EAGVAQSPRYKIIEKRQSVAFWCNPISGHATLYWYQQILGQGPKLLIQFQNNGVVDDSQLPKDRFSAERLKGVDSTLKIQPAKLEDSAVYLCASSRDRGELFFGEGSRLTVL.

This clonotype was recorded a few times. The chain links TRBV12-3 or TRBV12-4 to TRBJ2-6; no clear D. CDR3 size: 16 residues. Trimming removed 5 bases from V and 2 bases from J, with 13 bases in between. CDR3 nucleotides: TGTGCCAGCAGTCCCTCCTTCCTCCCTGGGGCCAACGTCCTGACTTTC. This sequence encodes CASSPSFLPGANVLTF.

This clonotype was detected only a few times. This sequence joins TRBV7-9 and TRBJ1-5; D unresolved. Germline-derived CDR1 and CDR2 are SEHNR and FQNEAQ (reference sequence). V lost 1 base, J lost 7 bases, and 5 bases lay in between. The CDR3 extends over 12 amino acids. This chain's CDR3 is CASSLVGQPQHF. The CDR3 nucleotides are TGTGCCAGCAGCTTAGTGGGGCAGCCCCAGCATTTT.

This clonotype was picked up a small number of times. The chain's CDR3 is CASSSGGLSTDTQYF. The CDR3 bases are TGTGCCAGCAGCTCAGGGGGCCTGAGCACAGATACGCAGTATTTT. V gene TRBV7-2 combines with J gene TRBJ2-3, with TRBD1 matching over 8 bases. The ends lost 4 bases at V and 0 bases at J; junction bases unmatched: 3. The CDR3 has 15 amino acids. The V gene's germline CDR1 is SGHTA and CDR2 FQGNSA.

The rearrangement uses TRBV5-1 and TRBJ2-7, with 9 positions matching TRBD2. Trimming took 1 base from V and 6 from J; bases not matched to a gene: 5. Germline V gene data show CDR1 as SGHRS and CDR2 as YFSETQ. CDR3 length: 14 amino acids. CDR3 protein: CASSLRSGSSEQYF. The CDR3 DNA is TGCGCCAGCAGCTTGCGTAGCGGGAGCAGCGAGCAGTACTTC.

J is TRBJ2-1 and V is TRBV20-1; D may be TRBD2 (6 bases). The CDR3 sequence is 15 residues long. Germline CDR1 reads DFQATT; CDR2 reads SNEGSKA (reference sequence). V was pared by 3 bases and J by 6 bases, with 18 bases between. In DNA, the CDR3 is TGCAGTGCTAGGGGTGCGCGGGATAGTCGCAATGAGCAGTTCTTC. Protein: CSARGARDSRNEQFF.

In nucleotides, the CDR3 is TGCGCCAGCAGTGACTCTGGGGCCCTTCCTAGGGGCTACACCTTC. Residues: CASSDSGALPRGYTF. The rearrangement uses TRBV10-2 and TRBJ1-2, with a possible D match to TRBD1 (5 bases). This CDR3 comprises 15 residues. Trimming stripped 3 bases from V and 8 bases from J, with 19 bases between. Germline lookup yields CDR1 WSHSY and CDR2 SAAADI.

The chain joins TRBV6-1 to TRBJ1-1; D is perhaps TRBD1 (6 bases). CDR1 and CDR2 (germline): MNHNS, SASEGT. The CDR3 contains 12 residues. Between the trimmed V and J ends, which lost 4 bases and 8 bases, there was a span of 11 bases. The CDR3: CASSAFGQEAFF. The CDR3 nucleotides read TGTGCCAGCAGTGCTTTTGGACAGGAAGCTTTCTTT.

The DNA for the CDR3 is TGTGCCAGCAGTTTAGTTGGGGGGCCCCAGCATTTT. Translated, it gives CASSLVGGPQHF. The J gene is TRBJ1-5, the V gene TRBV12-3 or TRBV12-4; possible D gene TRBD1, 5 bases. The CDR3 loop spans 12 amino acids. V was shortened by 1 base and J by 9 bases, with 7 bases between the two germline ends.

The V and J genes are TRBV12-3 or TRBV12-4 and TRBJ2-3, with D tentatively TRBD2 (6 bases). The CDR3 covers 13 residues. Trimming cost V 3 bases and J 7 bases, with 11 bases left between them. This chain's CDR3 is CASSFLGGNTQYF. CDR3 sequence (DNA): TGTGCCAGCAGTTTTTTAGGCGGGAATACGCAGTATTTT.

This clonotype was counted between two and nine times. The junction differs from germline at one of its ends, possibly a read error. J is TRBJ1-2 and V is TRBV25-1; 7 bases match TRBD1. This CDR3 is built from 11 residues. Germline assignment: CDR1 MGHDK and CDR2 SYGVNS. CDR3 amino acids: CASRNQRTGKF. CDR3 DNA sequence: TGTGCCAGCAGAAACCAAAGGACAGGAAAATTT.

This clonotype was detected many times. This chain connects TRBV6-2 or TRBV6-3 to TRBJ2-7; D remains unclear. Germline-derived CDR1 and CDR2 are MNHEY and SVGEGT. Trimming took 6 bases from V and 2 from J, leaving 5 bases between them. The CDR3 has 11 amino acids. The CDR3 nucleotides are TGTGCCAGCAGCCAAACCTACGAGCAGTACTTC. Protein: CASSQTYEQYF.

This clonotype was counted once. The chain has TRBV6-5 and TRBJ2-7; 12 bases align to TRBD2. V lost 4 bases and J lost 3; bases outside the gene matches: 13. Germline CDR1 MNHEY, CDR2 SVGAGI. This CDR3 has 18 amino acids. CDR3 nucleotide sequence: TGTGCCAGCAGTTTACAGACTAGCGGGAGTAATTACGACTACGAGCAGTACTTC. It codes for CASSLQTSGSNYDYEQYF.

In its sample, this clonotype was seen a few times. The V and J genes are TRBV5-1 and TRBJ2-5; the match to TRBD2 covers 9 bases. CDR3 size: 16 residues. Germline V lookup: CDR1 SGHRS, CDR2 YFSETQ. J was trimmed by 5 bases and V by 0 bases; bases with no gene match: 8. CDR3 protein: CASSLDIAGEWETQYF. The CDR3 DNA is TGCGCCAGCAGCTTGGACATAGCGGGAGAATGGGAGACCCAGTACTTC.

Only a few counts were recorded for this clonotype. The V and J genes are TRBV12-3 or TRBV12-4 and TRBJ2-5; 7 nucleotides agree with TRBD2. After removal of 4 bases from V and 3 bases from J, the junction contained 8 bases not matched to a gene. This CDR3 comprises 15 residues. As DNA, the CDR3 is TGTGCCAGCAGTTCCAGCTGGGAGGGCGAAGAGACCCAGTACTTC. Its translation: CASSSSWEGEETQYF.

This clonotype appeared many times. The rearrangement links TRBV5-6 to TRBJ2-1, with unresolved D. Germline CDR1 and CDR2: SGHDT and YYEEEE. With 2 bases removed from V and 8 bases from J, the gap between germline ends came to 5 bases. The CDR3 totals 11 residues. The CDR3 bases are TGTGCCAGCAGCTTCGTCGATGAGCAGTTCTTC. Translation: CASSFVDEQFF.

This clonotype was detected a few times. This chain links TRBV20-1 with TRBJ2-7; 7 nucleotides line up with TRBD2. Trimming took 2 bases from V and 3 from J; bases not matched to a gene: 10. Germline V gene lookup returns CDR1 DFQATT and CDR2 SNEGSKA (reference sequence). The CDR3 contains 15 residues. CDR3 sequence: CSARPILALNYEQYF. DNA of the CDR3: TGCAGTGCTAGACCTATACTAGCGTTGAACTACGAGCAGTACTTC.

The chain links TRBV10-2 to TRBJ2-7; D not resolved. Trimming shortened V by 8 bases and J by 7 bases, and 15 bases separated the two germline ends. The germline gives CDR1 WSHSY, CDR2 SAAADI. The CDR3 has 12 amino acids. This CDR3 reads CASGLIQSEQYF. CDR3 in DNA: TGCGCCAGCGGTTTGATACAGTCAGAGCAGTACTTC.

The V call is TRBV29-1, the J call TRBJ2-5; D is uncertain. V was shortened by 4 bases and J by 1 base, with 7 bases between the two germline ends. This CDR3 region has 12 residues. Germline CDR1 SQVTM, CDR2 ANQGSEA. Written as DNA, the CDR3 is TGCAGCGTTGGAGGCTTCCAAGAGACCCAGTACTTC. It codes for CSVGGFQETQYF.

This clonotype occurred a few times. The rearrangement joins TRBV20-1 to TRBJ1-1; D remains unclear. This CDR3 is built from 13 residues. From germline, CDR1 is DFQATT and CDR2 SNEGSKA (reference sequence). Trimming removed 5 bases from V and 0 bases from J, with 10 bases in between. The CDR3 loop is CSAFRTLNTEAFF. The CDR3 bases are TGCAGTGCTTTTAGGACCCTGAACACTGAAGCTTTCTTT.

The table lists this clonotype with a few counts. V and J are TRBV29-1 and TRBJ2-1; no clear D gene. The length of the CDR3 is 10 residues. From germline, CDR1 is SQVTM and CDR2 ANQGSEA. The V and J ends lost 7 bases and 10 bases respectively, with 11 bases between them. This CDR3 reads CSGGTPEQFF. The CDR3 nucleotides read TGCAGCGGCGGTACACCCGAGCAGTTCTTC.

CDR3 DNA: TGTGCCAGCAGTTTCTCGGGAGCCTATAAGGAAAAACTGTTTTTT. It translates to CASSFSGAYKEKLFF. The V and J genes are TRBV12-3 or TRBV12-4 and TRBJ1-4; D unresolved. The CDR3 contains 15 residues. V lost 3 bases and J lost 8, with 16 bases in between.

The V gene is TRBV4-2, the J gene TRBJ2-1; D is perhaps TRBD1 or TRBD2 (5 bases each). V lost 5 bases and J lost 6, with 23 bases in between. Per germline, CDR1 LGHNA and CDR2 YNFKEQ. The CDR3 has 17 residues. The CDR3 sequence is CASSTRTVGFGGNEQFF. For the CDR3, the DNA is TGTGCCAGCAGCACCCGGACGGTAGGGTTTGGGGGCAATGAGCAGTTCTTC.